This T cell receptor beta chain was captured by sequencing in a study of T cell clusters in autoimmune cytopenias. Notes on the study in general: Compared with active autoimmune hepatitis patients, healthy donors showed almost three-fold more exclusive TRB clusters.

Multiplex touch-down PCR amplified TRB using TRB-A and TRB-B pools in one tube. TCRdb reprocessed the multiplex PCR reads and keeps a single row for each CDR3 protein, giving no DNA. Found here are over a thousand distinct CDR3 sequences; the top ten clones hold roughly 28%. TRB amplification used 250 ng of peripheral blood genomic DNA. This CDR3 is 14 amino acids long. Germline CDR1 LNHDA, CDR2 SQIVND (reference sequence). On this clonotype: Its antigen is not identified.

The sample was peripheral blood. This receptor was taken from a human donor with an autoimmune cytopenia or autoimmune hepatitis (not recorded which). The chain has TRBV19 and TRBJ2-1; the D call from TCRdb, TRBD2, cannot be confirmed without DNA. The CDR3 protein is CARTTSGGYNEQFF.